This T cell receptor beta chain was identified in a study of T-cell reconstitution after alpha-beta-depleted transplantation in children. This clonotype was picked up a small number of times. TCRbeta library construction was performed incorporating unique molecular identifiers. TCRdb re-analysed the PCR reads in MiXCR, keeping a single row per CDR3 protein. The sample holds around 360,000 distinct CDR3 sequences, 10% to 13% seen once. CDR1 is SGHTA, CDR2 FQGTGA, per germline. V lost 6 bases and J lost 12; bases outside the gene matches: 17. CDR3 length: 16 residues. This clonotype was obtained from a human donor who donated a stem cell graft to a child with acute lymphoblastic leukemia. V gene TRBV7-3 combines with J gene TRBJ2-1; 10 positions match TRBD1. The sequencing here drew on PBMCs from the stem cell graft donor, taken from the stem cell graft. The CDR3: CASSSPGTGAGSRQFF. The DNA of the CDR3 is TGTGCCAGCAGTTCCCCCGGGACAGGGGCTGGTTCGCGGCAGTTCTTC.